The clone carrying this TCR beta chain was seen more than once but under ten times. Its antigen is unidentified. V gave up 5 bases and J gave up 1 base, with 9 bases separating them. The CDR3 totals 13 residues. Germline lookup yields CDR1 SGHTA and CDR2 FQGNSA. MiXCR, run by TCRdb on the reads, gives a single entry per CDR3 protein. The table lists about 69,000 distinct CDR3 sequences, less than 25% of them singletons. These data belong to a study of type 1 regulatory T cells. Looking at the study overall: This in vitro CD4 product, T-allo10, is enriched for Tr1 cells and alloantigen-specific. Study observations and caveats: Type 1 regulatory T cells had a more restricted TCR repertoire than non-type 1 regulatory T cells.

The chain is built from TRBV7-2 and TRBJ2-7; possibly TRBD2 for D (5 bases). The receptor was derived from a human donor in good health. The material sequenced was cultured type 1 regulatory T (Tr1) cells, either the whole culture or a sorted fraction (not recorded which). Here the CDR3 reads CASSRTGSYEQYF. Here the CDR3 DNA reads TGTGCCAGCAGCCGGACTGGGTCCTACGAGCAGTACTTC. Combining the CDR3 with reference TRBV7-2 and TRBJ2-7 gives the whole variable domain GAGVSQSPSNKVTEKGKDVELRCDPISGHTALYWYRQSLGQGLEFLIYFQGNSAPDKSGLPSDRFSAERTGGSVSTLTIQRTQQEDSAVYLCASSRTGSYEQYFGPGTRLTVT.